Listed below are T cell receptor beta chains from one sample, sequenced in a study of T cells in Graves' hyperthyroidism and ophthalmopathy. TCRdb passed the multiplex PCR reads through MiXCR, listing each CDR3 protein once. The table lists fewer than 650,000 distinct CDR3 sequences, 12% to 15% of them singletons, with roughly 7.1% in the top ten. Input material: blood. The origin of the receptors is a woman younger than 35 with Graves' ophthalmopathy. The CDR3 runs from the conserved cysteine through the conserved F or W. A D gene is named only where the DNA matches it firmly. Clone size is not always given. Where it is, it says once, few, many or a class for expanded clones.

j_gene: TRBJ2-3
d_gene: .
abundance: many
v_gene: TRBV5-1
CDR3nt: TGCGCCAGCAGCTTGGCCGGTAGTAGGGATACGCAGTATTTT
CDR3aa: CASSLAGSRDTQYF

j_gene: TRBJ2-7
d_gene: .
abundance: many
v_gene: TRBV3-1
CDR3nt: TGTGCCAGCAGCCAAGAGGTTCTTTCCTACGAGCAGTACTTC
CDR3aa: CASSQEVLSYEQYF

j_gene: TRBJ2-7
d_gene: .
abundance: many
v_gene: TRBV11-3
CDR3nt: TGTGCCAGCAGCTTAACTCCTGCTTCCTACGAGCAGTACTTC
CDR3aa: CASSLTPASYEQYF

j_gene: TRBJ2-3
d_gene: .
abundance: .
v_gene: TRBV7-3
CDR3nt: TGTGCCAGCAGCACCGGGGGCGCCGGTACGCAGTATTTT
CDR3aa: CASSTGGAGTQYF

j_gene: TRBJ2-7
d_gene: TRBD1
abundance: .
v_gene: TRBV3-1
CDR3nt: TGTGCCAGCAGCCAAATGGCAGTGGGACAGGGGGTCGAGCAGTACTTC
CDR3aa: CASSQMAVGQGVEQYF

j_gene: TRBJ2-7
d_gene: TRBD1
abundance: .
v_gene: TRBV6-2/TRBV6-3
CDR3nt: TGTGCCAGCAGTTTGAATCTGGGACAGACATCCTACGAGCAGTACTTC
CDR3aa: CASSLNLGQTSYEQYF

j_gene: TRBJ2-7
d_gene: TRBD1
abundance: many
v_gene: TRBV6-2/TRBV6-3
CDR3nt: TGTGCCAGCAGAACAGCAGGGGGTGTTCAGGCAGACGAGCAGTACTTC
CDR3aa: CASRTAGGVQADEQYF

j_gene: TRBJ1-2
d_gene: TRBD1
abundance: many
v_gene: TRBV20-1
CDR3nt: TGCAGTGCCCCCGGGAGGGGGGCAGGGGGCGCGTCCTTCTATGGCTACACCTTC
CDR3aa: CSAPGRGAGGASFYGYTF

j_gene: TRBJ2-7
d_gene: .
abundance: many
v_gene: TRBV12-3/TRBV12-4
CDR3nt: TGTGCCAGCAGTTTAGGACCAGGGAGGAACTACGAGCAGTACTTC
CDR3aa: CASSLGPGRNYEQYF

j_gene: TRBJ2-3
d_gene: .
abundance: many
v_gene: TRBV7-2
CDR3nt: TGTGCCAGCAGGGCGGGGTTTACAGATACGCAGTATTTT
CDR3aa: CASRAGFTDTQYF

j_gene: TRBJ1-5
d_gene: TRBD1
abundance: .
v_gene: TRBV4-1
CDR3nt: TGCGCCAGCAGCCAAGGCGGGACAGGGGGATTTTATAACAATCAGCCCCAGCATTTT
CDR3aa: CASSQGGTGGFYNNQPQHF

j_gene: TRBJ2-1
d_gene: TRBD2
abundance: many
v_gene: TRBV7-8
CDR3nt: TGTGCCAGCAGCTTAGAATACAGCGGGGGGGCCTACAATGAGCAGTTCTTC
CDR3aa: CASSLEYSGGAYNEQFF

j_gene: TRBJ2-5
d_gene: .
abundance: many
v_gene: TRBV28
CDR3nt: TGTGCCAGCAGTTCCGGAATTGGGGGGTTCCAAGAGACCCAGTACTTC
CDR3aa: CASSSGIGGFQETQYF

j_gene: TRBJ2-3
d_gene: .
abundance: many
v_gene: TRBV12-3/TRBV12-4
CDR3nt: TGTGCCAGCAGGAGTTTAGATACTAGCCGGAACGTCCTAGATACGCAGTATTTT
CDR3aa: CASRSLDTSRNVLDTQYF

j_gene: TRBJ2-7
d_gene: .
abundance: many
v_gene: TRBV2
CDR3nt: TGTGCCAGCAGACTCCGGGACAACTCCTACGAGCAGTACTTC
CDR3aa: CASRLRDNSYEQYF

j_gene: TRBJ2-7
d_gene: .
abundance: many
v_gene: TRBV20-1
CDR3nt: TGCAGTGCTAGGAAGGTGGGGAACAATAACTACGAGCAGTACTTC
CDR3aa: CSARKVGNNNYEQYF

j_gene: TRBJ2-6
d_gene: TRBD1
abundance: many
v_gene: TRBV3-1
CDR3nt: TGTGCCAGCAGCCGCCGGGACAGGGTAGCAGGGGCCAACGTCCTGACTTTC
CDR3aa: CASSRRDRVAGANVLTF

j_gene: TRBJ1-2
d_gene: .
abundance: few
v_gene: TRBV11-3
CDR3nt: TGTGCCAGCAGCTACCGATTGTGGCTGGTCCCAGTAACCTATGGCTACACCTTC
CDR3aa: CASSYRLWLVPVTYGYTF

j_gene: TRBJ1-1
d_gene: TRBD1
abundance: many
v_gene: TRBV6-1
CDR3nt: TGTGCCAGCACCAGGGGGGGGGGAGAAGCTTTCTTT
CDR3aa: CASTRGGGEAFF

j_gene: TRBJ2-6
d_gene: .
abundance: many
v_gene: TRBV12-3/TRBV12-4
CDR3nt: TGTGCCAGCAGGGAGACGGACAGAACCATTCACTCTGGGGCCAACGTCCTGACTTTC
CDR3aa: CASRETDRTIHSGANVLTF

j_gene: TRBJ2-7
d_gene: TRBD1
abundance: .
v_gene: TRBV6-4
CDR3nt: TGTGCCAGCAGTGGAGGACAGGGCCACGAGCAGTACTTC
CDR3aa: CASSGGQGHEQYF

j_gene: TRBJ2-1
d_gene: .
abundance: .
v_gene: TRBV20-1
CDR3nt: TGCAGTGCTAACACCGCGGGACTCACCTACAATGAGCAGTTCTTC
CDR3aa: CSANTAGLTYNEQFF

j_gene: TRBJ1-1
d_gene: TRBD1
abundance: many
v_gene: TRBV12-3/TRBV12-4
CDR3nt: TGTGCCAGCACCTGGGGACAGGGGGACACTGAAGCTTTCTTT
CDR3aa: CASTWGQGDTEAFF

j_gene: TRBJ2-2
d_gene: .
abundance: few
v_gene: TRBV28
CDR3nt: TGTGCCAGCAGTTTATGGGCAGACAACACCGGGGAGCTGTTTTTT
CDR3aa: CASSLWADNTGELFF

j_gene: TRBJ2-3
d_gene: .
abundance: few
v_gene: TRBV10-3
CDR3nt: TGTGCCATCACCACAGGGTTAAGCACAGATACGCAGTATTTT
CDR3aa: CAITTGLSTDTQYF

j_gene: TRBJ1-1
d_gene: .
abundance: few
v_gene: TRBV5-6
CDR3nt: TGTGCCAGCAGCCCCAATCCGCTGGGGGACACTGAAGCTTTCTTT
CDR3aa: CASSPNPLGDTEAFF

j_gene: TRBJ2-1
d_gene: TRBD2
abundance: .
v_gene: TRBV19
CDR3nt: TGTGCCAGTAGTATAGGTCGACTAGCTGAGCAGTTCTTC
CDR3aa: CASSIGRLAEQFF

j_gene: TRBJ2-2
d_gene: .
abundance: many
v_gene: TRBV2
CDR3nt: TGTGCCAGCAGCTCTGGCGGGACGAACACCGGGGAGCTGTTTTTT
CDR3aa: CASSSGGTNTGELFF

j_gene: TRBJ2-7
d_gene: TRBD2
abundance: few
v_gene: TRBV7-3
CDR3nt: TGTGCCAGCAGCTTAATGGGACCCAACCGGGACTATCTTAGCTCCTACGAGCAGTACTTC
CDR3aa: CASSLMGPNRDYLSSYEQYF

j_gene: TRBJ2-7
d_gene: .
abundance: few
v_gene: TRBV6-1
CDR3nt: TGTGCCAGTCCCCGGGGACGCGAGCAGTACTTC
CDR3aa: CASPRGREQYF

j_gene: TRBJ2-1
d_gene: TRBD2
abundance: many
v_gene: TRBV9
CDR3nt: TGTGCCAGCAGCACGAGACTAGCGGGAGGGGACTACAATGAGCAGTTCTTC
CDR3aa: CASSTRLAGGDYNEQFF

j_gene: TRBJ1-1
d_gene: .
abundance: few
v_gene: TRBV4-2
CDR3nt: TGTGCCAGCAGCCCTCGAGAGGGCTGGATGAACACTGAAGCTTTCTTT
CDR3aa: CASSPREGWMNTEAFF

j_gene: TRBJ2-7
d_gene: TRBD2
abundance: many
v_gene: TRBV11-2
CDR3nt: TGTGCCAGCAGCTCCCCGCTTGTTTGGCGGGAGAGTGTGCACTACTACGAGCAGTACTTC
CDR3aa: CASSSPLVWRESVHYYEQYF

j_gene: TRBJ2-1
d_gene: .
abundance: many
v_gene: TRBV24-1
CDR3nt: TGTGCCACCAGTGACACGGGAAGGTCCCGAGCTAACAATGAGCAGTTCTTC
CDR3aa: CATSDTGRSRANNEQFF

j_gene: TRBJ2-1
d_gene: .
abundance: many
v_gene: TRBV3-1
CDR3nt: TGTGCCAGCAGTCAAGCGGACAATGAGCAGTTCTTC
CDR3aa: CASSQADNEQFF

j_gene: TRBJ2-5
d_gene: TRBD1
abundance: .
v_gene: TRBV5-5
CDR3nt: TGTGCCAGCAGCTACAGGACAGGGGGCAGAGAGACCCAGTACTTC
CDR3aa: CASSYRTGGRETQYF

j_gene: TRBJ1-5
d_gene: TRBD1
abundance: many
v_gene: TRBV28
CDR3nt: TGTGCCAGCAGTATTTATTCGTCGTGGGACAGGGACGTGGGGGATCAGCCCCAGCATTTT
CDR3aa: CASSIYSSWDRDVGDQPQHF

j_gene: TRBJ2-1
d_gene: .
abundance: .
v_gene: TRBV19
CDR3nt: TGTACCAGTAGTATAATGCCTAGTTACAATGAGCAGTTCTTC
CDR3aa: CTSSIMPSYNEQFF

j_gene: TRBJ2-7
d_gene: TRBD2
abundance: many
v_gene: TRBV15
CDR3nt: TGTGCCACCAGCTCCCTCGGCGGGAGGGCCAACGAGCAGTACTTC
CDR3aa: CATSSLGGRANEQYF

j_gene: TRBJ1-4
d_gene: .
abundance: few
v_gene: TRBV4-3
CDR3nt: TGCGCCAGCAGCCAAGACCGGGACATAGGAAATGAAAAACTGTTTTTT
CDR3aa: CASSQDRDIGNEKLFF

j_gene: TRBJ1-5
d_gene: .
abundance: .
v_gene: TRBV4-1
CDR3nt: TGCGCCAGCAGCCTTCAGGGTTTCGGGCCCCAGCATTTT
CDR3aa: CASSLQGFGPQHF

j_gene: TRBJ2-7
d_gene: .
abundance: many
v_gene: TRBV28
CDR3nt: TGTGCCACCTCTTGGGCAAACGAGCAGTACTTC
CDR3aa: CATSWANEQYF

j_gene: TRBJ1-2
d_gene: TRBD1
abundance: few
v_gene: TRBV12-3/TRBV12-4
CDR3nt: TGTGCCAGCAGTTTAGCAGGGGGCGCAAGGTCTAACTATGGCTACACCTTC
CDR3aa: CASSLAGGARSNYGYTF

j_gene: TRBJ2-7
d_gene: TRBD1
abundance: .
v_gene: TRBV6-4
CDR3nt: TGTGCCAGCAGCGGGACAGGGGATACCTACGAGCAGTACTTC
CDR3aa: CASSGTGDTYEQYF

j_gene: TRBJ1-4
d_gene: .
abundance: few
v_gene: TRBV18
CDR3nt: TGTGCCAGCTCACCCCCTAGGTCAGCGATTAATGAAAAACTGTTTTTT
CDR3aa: CASSPPRSAINEKLFF

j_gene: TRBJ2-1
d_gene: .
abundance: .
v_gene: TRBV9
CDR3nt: TGTGCCAGCAGCGTAGAGGCGTGGGGGCGAGACTATGAGCAGTTCTTC
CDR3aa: CASSVEAWGRDYEQFF

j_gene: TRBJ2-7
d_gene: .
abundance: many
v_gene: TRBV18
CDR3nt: TGTGCCAGCTCACCAATGTCCGGGGAAGGGTCCTACGAGCAGTACTTC
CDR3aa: CASSPMSGEGSYEQYF

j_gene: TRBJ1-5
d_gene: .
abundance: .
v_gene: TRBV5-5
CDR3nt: TGTGCCAGCAGCTCACGAGTCGGGCAGCCCCAGCATTTT
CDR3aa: CASSSRVGQPQHF

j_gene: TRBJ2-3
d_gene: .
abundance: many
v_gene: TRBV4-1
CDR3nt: TGCGCCAGCAGCCCCTGGGGGGTGCATACGCAGTATTTT
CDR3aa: CASSPWGVHTQYF

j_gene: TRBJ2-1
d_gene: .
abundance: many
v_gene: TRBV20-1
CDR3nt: TGCAGTGCTAGTCCTGGGGGCTTTTACAATGAGCAGTTCTTC
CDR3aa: CSASPGGFYNEQFF

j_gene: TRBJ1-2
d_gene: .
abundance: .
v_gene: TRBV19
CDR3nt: TGTGCCAGTAGTATCAGTTCCGCGAGGAGCTACACCTTC
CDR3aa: CASSISSARSYTF

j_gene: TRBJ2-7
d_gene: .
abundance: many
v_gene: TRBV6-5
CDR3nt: TGTGCCAGCAGTTACAGAAGGGCTCGCGAGCAGTACTTC
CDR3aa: CASSYRRAREQYF

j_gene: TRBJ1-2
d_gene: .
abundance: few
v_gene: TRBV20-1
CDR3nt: TGCAGTGCTAATAGGGGCGCCACTCTGGGGGATTTTAGCTATGGCTACACCTTC
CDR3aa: CSANRGATLGDFSYGYTF

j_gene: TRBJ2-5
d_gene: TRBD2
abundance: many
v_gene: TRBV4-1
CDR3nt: TGCGCCAGCAGCCAAGGTTCTAGCGGGAGTGAGACCCAGTACTTC
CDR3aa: CASSQGSSGSETQYF

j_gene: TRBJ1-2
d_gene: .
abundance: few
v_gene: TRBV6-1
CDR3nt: TGTGCCAGCAGTGAAGGTTTGTGGGACGGCTACACCTTC
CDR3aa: CASSEGLWDGYTF